The sequence of this T cell receptor beta chain was determined in a study of shared clonotypes between healthy human individuals. The CDR3 is 13 residues long. V was pared by 7 bases and J by 7 bases, with 7 bases of the junction left unmatched. Germline V gives CDR1 MNHEY, CDR2 SMNVEV (reference sequence). To note about this clone: Its antigen is as yet unknown.

Data came from immunoSEQ multiplex PCR; TCRdb stores just in-frame clones and leaves some out. The sample yields over 400,000 clones, around 95% seen once. General study findings and limits: Measured sharing among donors was expected to vary with sequencing depth. Blood alone was sampled, and tissue repertoires likely differ.

The source of this sequence is a woman between 25 and 40 years old in good health. This chain joins TRBV27 and TRBJ2-1, with 7 bases that match TRBD2. What was sequenced was naive CD4+ T cells sorted from blood. The subset here: CD45RA+ positively selected. CDR3 in DNA: TGTGCCAGCATGAGGGAGGGCTTGAATGAGCAGTTCTTC. It codes for CASMREGLNEQFF.